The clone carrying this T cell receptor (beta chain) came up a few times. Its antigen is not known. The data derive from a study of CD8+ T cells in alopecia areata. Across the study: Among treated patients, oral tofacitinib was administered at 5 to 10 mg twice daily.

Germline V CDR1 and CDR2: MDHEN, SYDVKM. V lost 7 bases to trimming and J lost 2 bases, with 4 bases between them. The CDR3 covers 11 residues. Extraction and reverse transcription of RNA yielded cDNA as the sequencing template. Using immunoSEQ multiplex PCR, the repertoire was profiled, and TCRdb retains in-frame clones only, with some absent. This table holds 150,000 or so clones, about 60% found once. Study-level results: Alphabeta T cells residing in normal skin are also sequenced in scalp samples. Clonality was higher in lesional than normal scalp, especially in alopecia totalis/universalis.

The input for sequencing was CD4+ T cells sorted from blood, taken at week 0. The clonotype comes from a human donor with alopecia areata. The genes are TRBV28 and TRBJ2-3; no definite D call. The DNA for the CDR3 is TGTGCCAGCACAGTCACAGATACGCAGTATTTT. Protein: CASTVTDTQYF.